The 17 T cell receptor beta chains below were found in one sample sequenced in a study of blood T cell repertoires in COVID-19. Sequencing used immunoSEQ multiplex PCR; TCRdb keeps in-frame clones, though not all of them. The table has around 130,000 clones, around nine tenths seen once. Sample: peripheral blood. The receptors derive from a man aged 50 to 60 with active or convalescent COVID-19.

The sample holds a few counts of this clone. The chain recombines TRBV5-5 with TRBJ2-7; the D gene is possibly TRBD2 (5 bases). The V end lost 0 bases, the J end lost 5 bases, and 9 bases lay between the germline ends. From germline, CDR1 is SGHKS and CDR2 YYEKEE (reference sequence). The CDR3 is made up of 13 amino acids. Here the CDR3 reads CASSLAGINEQYF. Here the CDR3 DNA reads TGTGCCAGCAGCTTGGCGGGGATCAACGAGCAGTACTTC.

The chain carries TRBV5-4 and TRBJ2-7, with TRBD1 identical over 8 bases. V was pared by 4 bases and J by 1 base, with 4 bases of the junction left unmatched. Germline V lookup: CDR1 SGHNT, CDR2 YYREEE (reference sequence). This CDR3 contains 14 residues. This CDR3 reads CASSDRQGSYEQYF. The CDR3 nucleotides read TGTGCCAGCAGCGATAGACAGGGGTCCTACGAGCAGTACTTC.

V and J are TRBV7-6 and TRBJ2-5; 8 bases map to TRBD1. CDR3 length equals 15 residues. CDR1 and CDR2 (germline): SGHVS, FNYEAQ. The J segment lost 4 bases and the V segment lost 5 bases, leaving 9 bases of the junction unmatched. The CDR3 nucleotides read TGTGCCAGCAGCCTAAATCCAGGGGGCGCAGAGACCCAGTACTTC. This codes for CASSLNPGGAETQYF.

This clone was seen only a few times. The chain combines TRBV27 with TRBJ1-1; weak D call: TRBD1 (5 bases). V was cut by 3 bases and J by 8 bases, with 10 bases left in between. The germline V gene has CDR1 MNHEY and CDR2 SMNVEV (reference sequence). The CDR3 consists of 12 residues. CDR3 residues: CASSFWGREAFF. CDR3 nucleotides: TGTGCCAGCAGTTTTTGGGGCAGAGAAGCTTTCTTT.

This chain joins TRBV7-2 and TRBJ2-1; D gene uncertain. With 1 base removed from V and 2 bases from J, the gap between germline ends came to 6 bases. The CDR3 contains 14 residues. From germline, CDR1 is SGHTA and CDR2 FQGNSA. The CDR3 nucleotides read TGTGCCAGCAGCTTAGGGAGAGCCTACAATGAGCAGTTCTTC. Residues: CASSLGRAYNEQFF.

The rearrangement uses TRBV21-1 and TRBJ2-5; TRBD1 is the table's D call, not checked against the DNA. TRBV21-1 is a documented pseudogene. The CDR3 spans 17 residues. This CDR3 reads CASSKGQRGHHQETQYF. CDR3 nucleotides: TGTGCCAGCAGCAAAGGGCAGAGGGGACACCATCAAGAGACCCAGTACTTC.

V usage is TRBV7-9 and J usage is TRBJ2-1; 7 bases are shared with TRBD2. The CDR3 is 17 amino acids. With 3 bases clipped from V and 3 bases from J, the junction kept 11 bases outside the gene matches. In germline, CDR1 is SEHNR, CDR2 FQNEAQ (reference sequence). CDR3 sequence reads: CASSFPRRELDYNEQFF. The CDR3, as DNA: TGTGCCAGCAGCTTCCCTAGGCGGGAGTTAGACTACAATGAGCAGTTCTTC.

The chain couples TRBV28 to TRBJ2-7; 9 positions agree with TRBD2. Trimming removed 3 bases from V and 2 bases from J; junction bases left unmatched: 2. Germline loops: CDR1 MDHEN, CDR2 SYDVKM. The CDR3 sequence is 14 residues long. This chain's CDR3 is CASSFGGRAYEQYF. CDR3 in DNA: TGTGCCAGCAGTTTTGGCGGGAGGGCCTACGAGCAGTACTTC. The complete variable domain, with remaining parts taken from reference TRBV28 and TRBJ2-7, reads DVKVTQSSRYLVKRTGEKVFLECVQDMDHENMFWYRQDPGLGLRLIYFSYDVKMKEKGDIPEGYSVSREKKERFSLILESASTNQTSMYLCASSFGGRAYEQYFGPGTRLTVT.

The rearrangement joins TRBV6-5 to TRBJ1-2, with D unresolved. This CDR3 contains 13 residues. V lost 7 bases to trimming and J lost 0 bases, with 9 bases between them. Germline V CDR1 and CDR2: MNHEY, SVGAGI. The CDR3 loop reads CASTTGTNYGYTF. The CDR3 DNA is TGTGCCAGCACGACGGGGACTAACTATGGCTACACCTTC.

This CDR3 is CASATGRANTGELFF. In DNA, the CDR3 is TGTGCCAGCGCTACAGGGCGCGCGAACACCGGGGAGCTGTTTTTT. The V gene is TRBV6-5, the J gene TRBJ2-2; D perhaps matches TRBD1 (6 bases). The germline V gene has CDR1 MNHEY and CDR2 SVGAGI. The V end lost 8 bases, the J end lost 0 bases, and 13 bases lay between the germline ends. The CDR3 extends over 15 amino acids.

This clone was seen a single time. V and J are TRBV5-4 and TRBJ2-1; 10 bases map to TRBD2. V lost 2 bases, J lost 7 bases, and 6 bases stayed unmatched. Germline V gene sequence: CDR1 SGHNT, CDR2 YYREEE (reference sequence). The CDR3 sequence is 15 residues long. CDR3 in DNA: TGTGCCAGCAGCTTCCCTAGCGGGGGAGGGAATGAGCAGTTCTTC. It codes for CASSFPSGGGNEQFF.

This chain uses TRBV19 with TRBJ1-1; 8 bases fit TRBD1. Germline lookup yields CDR1 LNHDA and CDR2 SQIVND (reference sequence). The CDR3 extends over 14 amino acids. V shed 3 bases, J shed 3 bases, and the junction held 3 bases outside the gene matches. This CDR3 reads CASSIRGLHTEAFF. CDR3 DNA sequence: TGTGCCAGTAGTATCAGGGGGCTTCACACTGAAGCTTTCTTT.

This chain connects TRBV5-1 to TRBJ2-3; the D gene is possibly TRBD2 (5 bases). The V end was cut by 3 bases, the J end by 2 bases, with 10 bases between. This CDR3 has 14 residues. Germline-derived CDR1 and CDR2 are SGHRS and YFSETQ. The CDR3 nucleotides are TGCGCCAGCAGCTCCCGGGATCCCACAGATACGCAGTATTTT. Amino acid sequence: CASSSRDPTDTQYF.

The gene calls are TRBV3-1 (or the pseudogene TRBV3-2) and TRBJ1-3; 7 bases align to TRBD1. The V gene end was trimmed by 2 bases and the J gene end by 1 base; junction bases not matched to a gene: 5. CDR1 and CDR2 from the germline V gene are LGHDT and YNNKEL (reference sequence). This CDR3 has 16 residues. The CDR3 nucleotides read TGTGCCAGCAGCCAAATTACAGGGGCGTCTGGAAACACCATATATTTT. This sequence encodes CASSQITGASGNTIYF.

The gene calls are TRBV24-1 and TRBJ2-6, with 7 nucleotides matching TRBD1. The germline CDR1 and CDR2 sequences are KGHDR and SFDVKD. V lost 1 base to trimming and J lost 0 bases; unmatched junction nucleotides: 11. The CDR3 covers 20 residues. CDR3 sequence: CATSDLGGADELSGANVLTF. The DNA for the CDR3 is TGTGCCACCAGTGATTTAGGGGGCGCGGACGAACTCTCTGGGGCCAACGTCCTGACTTTC.

The chain couples TRBV6-4 to TRBJ2-1; TRBD2 matches 7 bases. Germline loops: CDR1 MRHNA, CDR2 SNTAGT. The CDR3 sequence is 15 residues long. Trimming cost V 2 bases and J 6 bases; bases outside gene matches: 7. This CDR3 reads CASSDLGEGPNEQFF. DNA for the CDR3: TGTGCCAGCAGTGACCTGGGGGAGGGCCCCAATGAGCAGTTCTTC.

This rearrangement joins TRBV5-6 to TRBJ2-7; 8 bases align to TRBD1. The CDR3 extends over 14 amino acids. The trim removed 3 bases at V and 2 bases at J, leaving 4 bases unmatched. Germline V lookup: CDR1 SGHDT, CDR2 YYEEEE. In DNA form, the CDR3 reads TGTGCCAGCAGCTGGGGGACAGGAACCTACGAGCAGTACTTC. Translating gives CASSWGTGTYEQYF.